This record covers a single T cell receptor (beta chain). No antigen is known for it. The data stem from a study of beta chain features in type 1 diabetes. Study-wide points: In all four CD4+ subsets, TCRB CDR3 length was significantly, moderately reduced in type 1 diabetes. Patients' naive, central memory and Treg TCRB repertoires seemed closer to one another than those of healthy donors.

V gave up 7 bases and J gave up 6 bases, with 6 bases separating them. The CDR3 extends over 10 amino acids. Germline values: CDR1 LNHDA, CDR2 SQIVND (reference sequence). cDNA synthesis used the whole RNA isolate, giving expressed TCRB sequences. Data came from immunoSEQ multiplex PCR; TCRdb stores just in-frame clones and leaves some out. Of 35,000 or so clones listed, 64% are singletons. This sequence was found in a woman aged 25 to 39 in good health. This chain connects TRBV19 to TRBJ1-2; no clear D. Sequenced material: Tregs from blood. CDR3 sequence reads: CASIGDGYTF. CDR3 coding DNA: TGTGCCAGTATCGGGGATGGCTACACCTTC.